These 23 T cell receptor beta chains came from one sample sequenced in a study of T cell responses to AZD1222 COVID-19 vaccine. Generated by immunoSEQ multiplex PCR, the TCRdb table keeps only in-frame clones and is missing some. The sample contains tens of thousands of clones, over 75% of which appear only once. The sample was peripheral blood, taken 28 days after the second AZD1222 dose. These receptors came from an adult who received the AZD1222 COVID-19 vaccine.

As to this clone: One end of the junction varies from germline; a read error may be responsible. The chain recombines TRBV7-7 with TRBJ1-1; D unclear. The germline CDR1 and CDR2 sequences are SSHAT and FNYEAQ (reference sequence). The CDR3 sequence is 13 residues long. This CDR3 reads CASSLADSTEAFF. CDR3 DNA sequence: TGTGCTAGCAGCTTGGCGGATTCCACTGAAGCTTTCTTT.

V and J are TRBV28 and TRBJ2-6; D not certain. There are 19 residues in the CDR3. Germline lookup yields CDR1 MDHEN and CDR2 SYDVKM. V was clipped by 1 base and J by 8 bases, with 24 bases between them. CDR3 sequence (DNA): TGTGCCAGCAGTTTATCCCCCAGGAAGGGTTTAGTGTTTACCAACGTCCTGACTTTC. Protein sequence: CASSLSPRKGLVFTNVLTF. The full variable domain, its missing parts supplied by reference TRBV28 and TRBJ2-6, is DVKVTQSSRYLVKRTGEKVFLECVQDMDHENMFWYRQDPGLGLRLIYFSYDVKMKEKGDIPEGYSVSREKKERFSLILESASTNQTSMYLCASSLSPRKGLVFTNVLTFGAGSRLTVL.

The rearrangement links TRBV18 to TRBJ2-5; no clear D. The CDR3 contains 11 residues. Trimming shortened V by 5 bases and J by 1 base, and 2 bases separated the two germline ends. Germline values: CDR1 KGHSH, CDR2 LQKENI. The CDR3 nucleotides read TGTGCCAGCTCAATCCAAGAGACCCAGTACTTC. Translating gives CASSIQETQYF.

The chain has TRBV5-6 and TRBJ1-2, with D perhaps TRBD1 (5 bases). The CDR3 is 14 amino acids. V shed 0 bases and J shed 4 bases, with 10 bases lying between them. Germline assignment: CDR1 SGHDT and CDR2 YYEEEE. The CDR3 is CASSLGTSLYGYTF. CDR3 nucleotide sequence: TGTGCCAGCAGCTTGGGGACATCCCTCTATGGCTACACCTTC.

V usage is TRBV27 and J usage is TRBJ2-1; D assignment may be TRBD1 or TRBD2 (7 bases each). Trimming stripped 3 bases from V and 4 bases from J, with 13 bases between. In germline, CDR1 is MNHEY, CDR2 SMNVEV (reference sequence). The CDR3 covers 15 residues. The DNA of the CDR3 is TGTGCCAGCAGTTTTCCAGGGGGGGCTTACAATGAGCAGTTCTTC. It encodes CASSFPGGAYNEQFF.

The chain combines TRBV6-4 with TRBJ1-2, with 9 bases lining up with TRBD1. The CDR3 contains 16 residues. The germline V gene encodes CDR1 MRHNA and CDR2 SNTAGT. V gave up 6 bases and J gave up 7 bases; unmatched junction bases: 15. The CDR3 bases are TGTGCCAGCAGAGAAACCGGGACAGGGAGTTCGGGTGGCTACACCTTC. The encoded protein is CASRETGTGSSGGYTF.

This clone turned up a few times. The gene calls are TRBV5-1 and TRBJ2-1; 7 nucleotides align to TRBD2. CDR1 and CDR2 (germline): SGHRS, YFSETQ. The CDR3 spans 13 residues. V was clipped by 4 bases and J by 9 bases; unmatched bases: 7. CDR3 loop: CASSRGERGEQFF. CDR3 coding DNA: TGCGCCAGCAGCCGTGGGGAGCGGGGTGAGCAGTTCTTC.

This chain connects TRBV19 to TRBJ1-1; 7 positions agree with TRBD1. This CDR3 contains 15 residues. Trimming removed 6 bases from V and 3 bases from J; junction bases left unmatched: 10. Germline loops: CDR1 LNHDA, CDR2 SQIVND (reference sequence). The CDR3 sequence: CASSPIDREDTEAFF. In DNA form, the CDR3 reads TGTGCCAGTAGCCCCATCGACAGGGAGGACACTGAAGCTTTCTTT.

The V gene is TRBV5-1, the J gene TRBJ1-1; D not certain. Trimming removed 4 bases from V and 1 base from J, with 11 bases in between. Per germline, CDR1 SGHRS and CDR2 YFSETQ. This CDR3 spans 14 amino acids. CDR3 sequence: CASSLSSGNTEAFF. CDR3 DNA sequence: TGCGCCAGCAGCCTATCCTCGGGGAACACTGAAGCTTTCTTT. The full variable domain, in which reference TRBV5-1 and TRBJ1-1 provide the parts outside the CDR3, is KAGVTQTPRYLIKTRGQQVTLSCSPISGHRSVSWYQQTPGQGLQFLFEYFSETQRNKGNFPGRFSGRQFSNSRSEMNVSTLELGDSALYLCASSLSSGNTEAFFGQGTRLTVV.

The genes are TRBV12-3 or TRBV12-4 and TRBJ2-5; D tentatively fits TRBD1 or TRBD2 (5 bases each). The CDR3 has 12 amino acids. V lost 5 bases, J lost 5 bases, and 9 bases lay in between. CDR3 loop: CASSQGRETQYF. CDR3 bases: TGTGCCAGCAGTCAGGGACGTGAGACCCAGTACTTC.

J is TRBJ2-7 and V is TRBV28, with D perhaps TRBD2 (5 bases). CDR1 and CDR2 from the germline V gene are MDHEN and SYDVKM. V shed 3 bases and J shed 7 bases, with 10 bases lying between them. CDR3 length: 12 residues. The CDR3 nucleotides are TGTGCCAGCAGTTTGACGGAGGCAGAGCAGTACTTC. Protein: CASSLTEAEQYF.

The chain links TRBV10-3 to TRBJ2-7; D unclear. The CDR3 totals 13 residues. CDR1 ENHRY and CDR2 SYGVKD come from the germline V gene. Between the trimmed V and J ends, which lost 4 bases and 2 bases, there was a span of 9 bases. DNA of the CDR3: TGTGCCATCAGTGGGGCCTGGCCCTACGAGCAGTACTTC. This sequence encodes CAISGAWPYEQYF.

V and J are TRBV3-1 (or the pseudogene TRBV3-2) and TRBJ2-5; no clear D gene. Trimming pared 7 bases from V and 7 bases from J, leaving 13 bases between. Germline-derived CDR1 and CDR2 are LGHDT and YNNKEL (reference sequence). This CDR3 is built from 12 residues. CDR3 sequence reads: CASTYSLGTQYF. The CDR3 region has the DNA TGTGCCAGCACCTATTCGTTGGGGACCCAGTACTTC.

This sequence joins TRBV4-1 and TRBJ2-5; D is perhaps TRBD2 (5 bases). The CDR3 covers 13 residues. Per the germline V gene, CDR1 is MGHRA and CDR2 is YSYEKL. V shed 1 base and J shed 5 bases, with 8 bases lying between them. Here the CDR3 DNA reads TGCGCCAGCAGCCAAGCGTGGGAGGAGACCCAGTACTTC. Translated: CASSQAWEETQYF.

V usage is TRBV7-9 and J usage is TRBJ1-2; D ambiguous. Looked up from germline, CDR1 is SEHNR and CDR2 is FQNEAQ (reference sequence). V was shortened by 1 base and J by 2 bases, with 14 bases between the two germline ends. This CDR3 has 16 amino acids. DNA of the CDR3: TGTGCCAGCAGCTTAGAAGGTTGGGAAAGGAACTATGGCTACACCTTC. Protein sequence: CASSLEGWERNYGYTF.

The rearrangement links TRBV5-1 to TRBJ1-1; 7 bases line up with TRBD1. CDR3 length: 14 residues. Germline values: CDR1 SGHRS, CDR2 YFSETQ. J gave up 2 bases and V 4 bases, and 5 bases lay outside the gene matches. CDR3 nucleotides: TGCGCCAGCAGCCGGGGGACAGCTAACACTGAAGCTTTCTTT. It encodes CASSRGTANTEAFF.

The genes are TRBV2 and TRBJ2-3; D is undetermined. Per the germline V gene, CDR1 is SNHLY and CDR2 is FYNNEI. CDR3 length equals 14 residues. Deletions cut 5 bases from V and 1 base from J, with 10 bases between. The CDR3 DNA reads TGTGCCAGCAGTAGAGCTCTCGGCACAGATACGCAGTATTTT. Protein product: CASSRALGTDTQYF.

This clone was observed once. This chain uses TRBV18 with TRBJ1-5, with a possible D match to TRBD1 (5 bases). Germline values: CDR1 KGHSH, CDR2 LQKENI. This CDR3 is 14 amino acids long. Trimming left V 6 bases short and J 6 bases short, with 15 bases between. The CDR3 here is CASSPREGFQPQHF. The CDR3 DNA reads as TGTGCCAGCTCTCCTCGGGAGGGGTTTCAGCCCCAGCATTTT. Looking up the rest from reference TRBV18 and TRBJ1-5 gives the full variable domain: NAGVMQNPRHLVRRRGQEARLRCSPMKGHSHVYWYRQLPEEGLKFMVYLQKENIIDESGMPKERFSAEFPKEGPSILRIQQVVRGDSAAYFCASSPREGFQPQHFGDGTRLSIL.

The CDR3: CASNDFDRGAGELFF. CDR3 sequence (DNA): TGTGCCAGCAATGACTTTGACAGGGGAGCCGGGGAGCTGTTTTTT. This chain connects TRBV2 to TRBJ2-2, with TRBD1 identical over 8 bases. J was trimmed by 6 bases and V by 7 bases; bases with no gene match: 10. Germline-derived CDR1 and CDR2 are SNHLY and FYNNEI. The CDR3 consists of 15 residues. Together with reference TRBV2 and TRBJ2-2, the CDR3 gives the full variable domain: EPEVTQTPSHQVTQMGQEVILRCVPISNHLYFYWYRQILGQKVEFLVSFYNNEISEKSEIFDDQFSVERPDGSNFTLKIRSTKLEDSAMYFCASNDFDRGAGELFFGEGSRLTVL.

The chain has TRBV7-8 and TRBJ2-4, with 11 bases identical to TRBD1. Germline V gene sequence: CDR1 SGHVS, CDR2 FQNEAQ. The CDR3 covers 18 residues. V shed 3 bases, J shed 6 bases, and the junction held 13 bases outside the gene matches. The CDR3 sequence is CASSLSVQDRGLGNIQYF. In DNA form, the CDR3 reads TGTGCCAGCAGCTTGAGTGTTCAGGACAGGGGGCTCGGAAACATTCAGTACTTC.

The chain couples TRBV4-1 to TRBJ1-1, with 7 bases that match TRBD1. CDR1 and CDR2 from the germline V gene are MGHRA and YSYEKL. Trimming cost V 4 bases and J 4 bases; bases outside gene matches: 3. There are 13 residues in the CDR3. This CDR3 reads CASSLDRATEAFF. CDR3 coding DNA: TGCGCCAGCAGCCTAGACAGGGCCACTGAAGCTTTCTTT.

The rearrangement joins TRBV27 to TRBJ1-5; no clear D gene. V dropped 8 bases and J dropped 0 bases, with 11 bases sitting between them. The CDR3 has 14 residues. Germline CDR1 reads MNHEY; CDR2 reads SMNVEV (reference sequence). DNA of the CDR3: TGTGCCAGCCGTTCGACTCATAGCAATCAGCCCCAGCATTTT. Translation: CASRSTHSNQPQHF.

The V gene is TRBV2, the J gene TRBJ1-4, with 7 nucleotides matching TRBD1. There are 14 residues in the CDR3. Germline V lookup: CDR1 SNHLY, CDR2 FYNNEI. With V trimmed by 4 bases and J by 7 bases, 6 bases remained unmatched. The CDR3 nucleotides are TGTGCCAGCAGTGGACAGGGTGTAGGTGAAAAACTGTTTTTT. Protein product: CASSGQGVGEKLFF.